This TCR beta chain was sequenced during a study of patients and donors after allogeneic stem cell transplantation (dated by TCRdb to the early 2020s). The germline V gene (reference sequence) sets CDR1 to SSHAT and CDR2 to FNYEAQ. The CDR3 spans 15 residues, from the cysteine through the phenylalanine. Only the CDR3 portion is preserved as DNA: 45 bases, with reading frame beginning at the first base. The library relied on RT-PCR. Sequencing instrument: NextSeq 550. TCRdb reprocessed the public reads (quality trimming at Q25 with fastp, clone calling with MiXCR) and kept in-frame beta chains. Identical CDR3 proteins give one entry, which carries the most common genes and DNA. This sample holds some 880,000 distinct CDR3 sequences; around 17% were observed only once. Around 6% of the sample goes to the ten largest clones. With respect to this clonotype: The antigen it binds to is not known. At one end the junction does not follow the germline gene, possibly because of a read error.

The sequencing input was blood, either unsorted or a sorted T cell fraction (not recorded which). The source is a human donor who was either an allogeneic HSCT recipient or a stem cell or donor lymphocyte infusion donor (not recorded which). It is not recorded whose cells these are; they may come from a transplant donor. The rearranged chain carries TRBV7-7 and TRBJ2-5; the junction holds 9 bases that match TRBD2. CDR3 region: CASSFGLASPETQYF. The sequenced DNA is TGTGCTAGCAGCTTCGGACTAGCGTCTCCAGAGACCCAGTACTTC.